These 28 T cell receptor beta chains were all obtained from the same sample, sequenced in a study of cytomegalovirus exposure and HLA in healthy donors. With 60 Vbeta and 13 Jbeta primers, the PCR was carried out. Only in-frame clones appear in the TCRdb table, and some are missing; sequencing was by immunoSEQ multiplex PCR. The data hold under 150,000 clones, with 70% to 80% observed a single time. Sequencing was carried out using PBMCs. The receptors shown here come from a man in his thirties or forties in good health and CMV-seronegative.

The chain employs TRBV28 and TRBJ1-5, with unresolved D. The CDR3 contains 14 residues. Trimming cost V 1 base and J 6 bases, with 10 bases left between them. Germline V lookup: CDR1 MDHEN, CDR2 SYDVKM. In DNA, the CDR3 is TGTGCCAGCAGTTTATCGGGTCGAGGTCAGCCCCAGCATTTT. Translated, it gives CASSLSGRGQPQHF.

This clone has just a few counts. The chain couples TRBV6-1 to TRBJ1-1, with 7 positions matching TRBD1. V was clipped by 7 bases and J by 1 base; unmatched bases: 3. CDR1 MNHNS and CDR2 SASEGT come from the germline V gene. There are 13 residues in the CDR3. The CDR3, as DNA: TGTGCCAGCACTAGACAGGGGAACACTGAAGCTTTCTTT. Protein product: CASTRQGNTEAFF.

The chain couples TRBV5-1 to TRBJ1-1; TRBD1 might be the D (5 bases). CDR3 length: 14 amino acids. From germline, CDR1 is SGHRS and CDR2 YFSETQ. Trimming shortened V by 2 bases and J by 3 bases, and 11 bases separated the two germline ends. The CDR3 region is CASSFSGEDTEAFF. The CDR3, as DNA: TGCGCCAGCAGCTTTTCGGGGGAAGACACTGAAGCTTTCTTT.

CDR3 amino acids: CASSRLGPSGTGGFGYTF. The CDR3 bases are TGTGCCAGTAGTCGACTGGGACCTTCCGGGACAGGGGGCTTTGGCTACACCTTC. The chain uses TRBV19 and TRBJ1-2, with TRBD1 matching 12 bases. The CDR3 loop spans 18 amino acids. After removal of 5 bases from V and 7 bases from J, the junction contained 17 bases not matched to a gene. Per germline, CDR1 LNHDA and CDR2 SQIVND (reference sequence).

This clone showed up just a few times. The V and J genes are TRBV28 and TRBJ1-2; D is undetermined. Deletions cut 2 bases from V and 5 bases from J, with 18 bases between. This CDR3 is built from 16 residues. CDR1 and CDR2 from the germline V gene are MDHEN and SYDVKM. CDR3 coding DNA: TGTGCCAGCAGTTTAGGATCTAGACCTACTCTTTATGGCTACACCTTC. Its protein product is CASSLGSRPTLYGYTF.

The genes are TRBV5-4 and TRBJ1-1, with D possibly TRBD1 on 6 matching bases. This CDR3 region has 14 residues. The ends were cut back, 2 bases at V and 5 bases at J, with 13 bases in the middle. Germline V gives CDR1 SGHNT, CDR2 YYREEE (reference sequence). CDR3 in amino acids: CASSLQGGGTEAFF. CDR3 DNA: TGTGCCAGCAGCTTACAAGGGGGGGGTACTGAAGCTTTCTTT.

CDR3 sequence: CASSDYATNEKLFF. The CDR3 bases are TGTGCCAGCAGTGATTATGCAACTAATGAAAAACTGTTTTTT. The chain carries TRBV6-1 and TRBJ1-4; D remains unclear. The CDR3 length is 14 residues. Trimming left V 3 bases short and J 0 bases short, with 5 bases between. Germline V gene data show CDR1 as MNHNS and CDR2 as SASEGT.

In its sample, this clone was seen once. The V and J genes are TRBV7-3 and TRBJ2-5; the match to TRBD2 covers 7 bases. CDR3 length equals 14 residues. The germline V gene has CDR1 SGHTA and CDR2 FQGTGA. V lost 5 bases to trimming and J lost 5 bases; unmatched junction nucleotides: 8. CDR3 sequence reads: CASSPQRGRETQYF. The CDR3, as DNA: TGTGCCAGCAGCCCCCAGCGGGGCCGTGAGACCCAGTACTTC.

This chain joins TRBV7-9 and TRBJ2-1, with 9 bases matching TRBD1. The germline V gene encodes CDR1 SEHNR and CDR2 FQNEAQ (reference sequence). Trimming removed 11 bases from V and 2 bases from J; junction bases left unmatched: 4. This CDR3 has 13 amino acids. CDR3 protein: CARHRGPYNEQFF. The DNA of the CDR3 is TGTGCCCGCCACAGGGGGCCCTACAATGAGCAGTTCTTC.

The chain links TRBV7-6 to TRBJ2-5, with 13 nucleotides matching TRBD2. The germline V gene encodes CDR1 SGHVS and CDR2 FNYEAQ. The junction had 3 bases not matched to a gene; V was cut back by 4 bases and J by 1 base. CDR3 size: 16 residues. The CDR3 bases are TGTGCCAGCAGCTCCGGGACTAGCGGGGTCCAAGAGACCCAGTACTTC. It translates to CASSSGTSGVQETQYF.

The chain recombines TRBV30 with TRBJ1-2; tentatively, D is TRBD1 (5 bases). Per the germline V gene, CDR1 is GTSNPN and CDR2 is SVGIG (reference sequence). The CDR3 contains 14 residues. Trimming pared 3 bases from V and 4 bases from J, leaving 15 bases between. The CDR3 DNA is TGTGCCTGGAGCTTCGCGACAGTCCTCTATGGCTACACCTTC. Its protein is CAWSFATVLYGYTF.

The chain joins TRBV27 to TRBJ2-7; no clear D. Trimming left V 0 bases short and J 4 bases short, with 13 bases between. This CDR3 has 15 amino acids. Germline-derived CDR1 and CDR2 are MNHEY and SMNVEV (reference sequence). The CDR3 sequence: CASSLSFQTGYEQYF. In DNA form, the CDR3 reads TGTGCCAGCAGTTTATCGTTCCAGACCGGGTACGAGCAGTACTTC.

This clone has just a few counts. V gene TRBV29-1 combines with J gene TRBJ2-5; no reliable D call. CDR3 size: 13 residues. Germline values: CDR1 SQVTM, CDR2 ANQGSEA. Trimming left V 3 bases short and J 6 bases short, with 14 bases between. In DNA form, the CDR3 reads TGCAGCGTTGAGGCTAGATCCGGAAAGACCCAGTACTTC. Amino acid sequence: CSVEARSGKTQYF. The whole variable domain, filled in from reference TRBV29-1 and TRBJ2-5, reads SAVISQKPSRDICQRGTSLTIQCQVDSQVTMMFWYRQQPGQSLTLIATANQGSEATYESGFVIDKFPISRPNLTFSTLTVSNMSPEDSSIYLCSVEARSGKTQYFGPGTRLLVL.

V and J are TRBV9 and TRBJ2-3; no reliable D call. Germline-derived CDR1 and CDR2 are SGDLS and YYNGEE. Trimming removed 0 bases from V and 0 bases from J, with 11 bases in between. The CDR3 has 16 amino acids. CDR3 sequence reads: CASSVADRGSTDTQYF. The CDR3 DNA is TGTGCCAGCAGCGTAGCTGATCGAGGTAGCACAGATACGCAGTATTTT.

This clone was detected a few times. J is TRBJ1-4 and V is TRBV7-8, with 10 bases aligning to TRBD1. The CDR3 runs 16 residues. The germline CDR1 and CDR2 sequences are SGHVS and FQNEAQ. The V segment lost 5 bases and the J segment 7 bases; nucleotides outside the gene matches: 10. CDR3: CASSPFGGTGVEKLFF. The CDR3 DNA reads TGTGCCAGCAGCCCATTTGGGGGGACAGGGGTTGAAAAACTGTTTTTT.

V is TRBV7-2 and J is TRBJ2-2; weak D call: TRBD1 (6 bases). There are 14 residues in the CDR3. In germline, CDR1 is SGHTA, CDR2 FQGNSA. Between the trimmed V and J ends, which lost 5 bases and 1 base, there was a span of 8 bases. CDR3 sequence reads: CASSRDKNTGELFF. Written as DNA, the CDR3 is TGTGCCAGCAGCCGGGACAAGAACACCGGGGAGCTGTTTTTT.

The gene calls are TRBV4-2 and TRBJ2-7; perhaps TRBD2 as D (6 bases). The CDR3 runs 18 residues. Per the germline V gene, CDR1 is LGHNA and CDR2 is YNFKEQ. The germline V and J ends were trimmed by 4 bases and 4 bases, with 26 bases remaining between them. The CDR3 spells CASSPTIGDYSAGYEQYF. The CDR3 DNA is TGTGCCAGCAGCCCCACGATCGGAGATTACTCCGCGGGGTACGAGCAGTACTTC.

The V call is TRBV6-5, the J call TRBJ1-5; 7 nucleotides agree with TRBD1. This CDR3 has 15 amino acids. Trimming took 6 bases from V and 6 from J; bases not matched to a gene: 11. Germline values: CDR1 MNHEY, CDR2 SVGAGI. CDR3: CASSPDRVRFQPQHF. CDR3 in DNA: TGTGCCAGCAGCCCTGACAGGGTCCGTTTTCAGCCCCAGCATTTT.

This chain joins TRBV19 and TRBJ1-5, with 9 bases that match TRBD1. Germline CDR1 LNHDA, CDR2 SQIVND (reference sequence). The junction had 5 bases not matched to a gene; V was cut back by 7 bases and J by 4 bases. The CDR3 covers 14 residues. The CDR3 nucleotides are TGTGCCAGTAACCGGGACAGGGTTAATCAGCCCCAGCATTTT. Translated: CASNRDRVNQPQHF.

The chain has TRBV7-9 and TRBJ1-1, with D perhaps TRBD1 (6 bases). V was trimmed by 7 bases and J by 3 bases, leaving 21 bases between them. Germline CDR1 is SEHNR and CDR2 is FQNEAQ (reference sequence). The length of the CDR3 is 16 residues. DNA for the CDR3: TGTGCCAGCACCCGTGTAATTAACAGGGCCGACACTGAAGCTTTCTTT. This sequence encodes CASTRVINRADTEAFF.

This clone came up a few times. The sample contains more than one DNA sequence encoding this CDR3. The chain combines TRBV2 with TRBJ2-1, with a tentative D call TRBD1 (5 bases). The V gene's germline CDR1 is SNHLY and CDR2 FYNNEI. This CDR3 spans 12 amino acids. V was pared by 6 bases and J by 6 bases, with 9 bases between. The CDR3 is CASRRQGNEQFF. The DNA of the CDR3 is TGTGCCAGCAGGAGGCAGGGCAATGAGCAGTTCTTC.

The chain has TRBV28 and TRBJ2-7, with D possibly being TRBD1 (6 bases). CDR1 is MDHEN, CDR2 SYDVKM, per germline. The V end lost 8 bases, the J end lost 1 base, and 15 bases lay between the germline ends. This CDR3 contains 14 residues. The CDR3 protein is CASRSRDNSYEQYF. As DNA, the CDR3 is TGTGCCAGCCGTTCTAGGGACAATTCCTACGAGCAGTACTTC.

The V gene is TRBV4-1, the J gene TRBJ2-7; D call uncertain. Trimming took off 1 base at V and 2 bases at J, with 9 bases between the two ends. Germline assignment: CDR1 MGHRA and CDR2 YSYEKL. This CDR3 has 14 amino acids. Here the CDR3 reads CASSQGGSTYEQYF. The DNA of the CDR3 is TGCGCCAGCAGCCAAGGAGGCAGTACCTACGAGCAGTACTTC.

This clone was counted a single time. The chain links TRBV6-5 to TRBJ2-7, with 8 bases lining up with TRBD1. Trimming took 10 bases from V and 2 from J; bases not matched to a gene: 10. The CDR3 loop spans 14 amino acids. Germline V CDR1 and CDR2: MNHEY, SVGAGI. The CDR3 sequence: CAIPTGDPTYEQYF. The CDR3 nucleotides are TGTGCCATCCCGACAGGGGACCCCACCTACGAGCAGTACTTC.

The V call is TRBV7-2, the J call TRBJ2-3; 11 nucleotides match TRBD2. The CDR3 has 15 amino acids. V shed 5 bases, J shed 6 bases, and the junction held 7 bases outside the gene matches. Germline V lookup: CDR1 SGHTA, CDR2 FQGNSA. The CDR3 is CASSLRTSGWDTQYF. CDR3 nucleotides: TGTGCCAGCAGCCTCCGGACTAGCGGGTGGGATACGCAGTATTTT.

The chain recombines TRBV2 with TRBJ2-1; perhaps TRBD1 as D (6 bases). V lost 6 bases and J lost 9, with 15 bases in between. This CDR3 has 13 amino acids. Germline-derived CDR1 and CDR2 are SNHLY and FYNNEI. The CDR3 coding sequence is TGTGCCAGCAGGGAGTCCCAGGGGTCTGAGCAGTTCTTC. Translating gives CASRESQGSEQFF.

This clone was seen a few times. The rearrangement uses TRBV19 and TRBJ2-7; TRBD2 matches at 11 bases. Germline loops: CDR1 LNHDA, CDR2 SQIVND (reference sequence). After removal of 7 bases from V and 2 bases from J, the junction contained 4 bases not matched to a gene. This CDR3 region has 14 residues. The CDR3 here is CASTPSGRTYEQYF. The DNA of the CDR3 is TGTGCCAGTACCCCTAGCGGGAGGACCTACGAGCAGTACTTC. Combining the CDR3 with reference TRBV19 and TRBJ2-7 gives the whole variable domain DGGITQSPKYLFRKEGQNVTLSCEQNLNHDAMYWYRQDPGQGLRLIYYSQIVNDFQKGDIAEGYSVSREKKESFPLTVTSAQKNPTAFYLCASTPSGRTYEQYFGPGTRLTVT.

V is TRBV30 and J is TRBJ2-1; 7 bases are a match to TRBD2. The CDR3 consists of 14 residues. Trimming removed 0 bases from V and 1 base from J; junction bases left unmatched: 0. Germline CDR1 is GTSNPN and CDR2 is SVGIG (reference sequence). This CDR3 reads CAWSVGGSYNEQFF. CDR3 in DNA: TGTGCCTGGAGTGTCGGGGGGTCCTACAATGAGCAGTTCTTC.